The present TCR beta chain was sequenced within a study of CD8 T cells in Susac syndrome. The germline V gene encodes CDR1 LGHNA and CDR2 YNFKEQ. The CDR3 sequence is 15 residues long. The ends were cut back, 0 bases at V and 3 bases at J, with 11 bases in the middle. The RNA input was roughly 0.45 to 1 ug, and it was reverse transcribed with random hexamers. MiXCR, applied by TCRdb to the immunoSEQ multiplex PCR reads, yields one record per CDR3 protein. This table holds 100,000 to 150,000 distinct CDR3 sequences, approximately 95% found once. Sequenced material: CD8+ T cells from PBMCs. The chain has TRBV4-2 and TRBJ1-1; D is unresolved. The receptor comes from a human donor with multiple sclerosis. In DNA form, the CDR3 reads TGTGCCAGCAGCCAAGACGGATGGACCTACACTGAAGCTTTCTTT. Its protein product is CASSQDGWTYTEAFF.